The 25 T cell receptor beta chains presented below share a single source sample, sequenced in a study of cytomegalovirus exposure and HLA in healthy donors. PCR employed 60 Vbeta and 13 Jbeta primers. The table came from immunoSEQ multiplex PCR; TCRdb's copy has only in-frame clones and leaves some out. The sample yields 150,000 to 200,000 clones, around 76% seen once. Sequencing was done on a sample of PBMCs. The origin of the receptors is a woman aged 35 to 49 in good health and CMV-seronegative.

The genes are TRBV29-1 and TRBJ1-2; D is perhaps TRBD1 (6 bases). CDR3 length: 15 amino acids. Trimming removed 1 base at V and 0 bases at J, with 12 bases between. Germline V gene sequence: CDR1 SQVTM, CDR2 ANQGSEA. The DNA for the CDR3 is TGCAGCGTTGAAGTGGGGGACACTCCTAACTATGGCTACACCTTC. Protein product: CSVEVGDTPNYGYTF. Filled out from reference TRBV29-1 and TRBJ1-2, the complete variable domain reads SAVISQKPSRDICQRGTSLTIQCQVDSQVTMMFWYRQQPGQSLTLIATANQGSEATYESGFVIDKFPISRPNLTFSTLTVSNMSPEDSSIYLCSVEVGDTPNYGYTFGSGTRLTVV.

The rearrangement joins TRBV18 to TRBJ1-1; 7 nucleotides align to TRBD1. The germline V gene encodes CDR1 KGHSH and CDR2 LQKENI. V dropped 2 bases and J dropped 2; count of bases not matched to a gene: 2. This CDR3 contains 14 residues. The CDR3 protein is CASSPGQVNTEAFF. In DNA, the CDR3 is TGTGCCAGCTCACCAGGACAGGTAAACACTGAAGCTTTCTTT.

The rearrangement links TRBV7-8 to TRBJ1-1; 7 nucleotides match TRBD1. The CDR3 loop spans 16 amino acids. V was pared by 1 base and J by 0 bases, with 5 bases of the junction left unmatched. Germline V gene lookup returns CDR1 SGHVS and CDR2 FQNEAQ. CDR3 DNA sequence: TGTGCCAGCAGCTTAGGGCAGGGGGAAATGAACACTGAAGCTTTCTTT. It specifies CASSLGQGEMNTEAFF.

This clone has a handful of counts. Here the CDR3 reads CASSQVEQETQYF. The CDR3 DNA reads TGTGCCAGCAGCCAGGTTGAGCAAGAGACCCAGTACTTC. The rearrangement joins TRBV4-2 to TRBJ2-5; D is unclear. The CDR3 is 13 residues long. Germline V lookup: CDR1 LGHNA, CDR2 YNFKEQ. V was pared by 3 bases and J by 2 bases, with 7 bases between.

The chain combines TRBV9 with TRBJ2-5; 10 nucleotides line up with TRBD2. The CDR3 is 20 residues long. In germline, CDR1 is SGDLS, CDR2 YYNGEE. Trimming cost V 0 bases and J 5 bases; bases outside gene matches: 19. CDR3 region: CASSVATASGSIEGGETQYF. The CDR3 coding sequence is TGTGCCAGCAGCGTAGCTACCGCTAGCGGGAGTATTGAAGGAGGTGAGACCCAGTACTTC.

CDR3 in amino acids: CASNLGGASTDTQYF. The CDR3 region has the DNA TGTGCCAGCAATCTAGGGGGGGCCAGCACAGATACGCAGTATTTT. The chain recombines TRBV28 with TRBJ2-3; D perhaps matches TRBD2 (7 bases). Germline lookup yields CDR1 MDHEN and CDR2 SYDVKM. The CDR3 is 15 residues long. Deletions cut 7 bases from V and 0 bases from J, with 14 bases between.

The V call is TRBV5-4, the J call TRBJ2-3; 9 positions match TRBD2. Unmatched junction bases numbered 9, after V lost 4 bases and J lost 3 bases. Germline lookup yields CDR1 SGHNT and CDR2 YYREEE (reference sequence). This CDR3 spans 16 amino acids. CDR3 nucleotides: TGTGCCAGCAGCCGCTTTAGCGGGAGCCCTACAGATACGCAGTATTTT. It specifies CASSRFSGSPTDTQYF.

This sequence joins TRBV18 and TRBJ2-1, with D maybe TRBD2 (6 bases). This CDR3 contains 15 residues. Trimming pared 2 bases from V and 1 base from J, leaving 9 bases between. CDR1 and CDR2 from the germline V gene are KGHSH and LQKENI. The CDR3 spells CASSPESGSYNEQFF. CDR3 in DNA: TGTGCCAGCTCACCAGAAAGCGGGTCCTACAATGAGCAGTTCTTC. Combining the CDR3 with reference TRBV18 and TRBJ2-1 gives the whole variable domain NAGVMQNPRHLVRRRGQEARLRCSPMKGHSHVYWYRQLPEEGLKFMVYLQKENIIDESGMPKERFSAEFPKEGPSILRIQQVVRGDSAAYFCASSPESGSYNEQFFGPGTRLTVL.

The CDR3 loop is CASSLDRANTEAFF. CDR3 nucleotides: TGTGCCAGCTCCTTGGACAGGGCTAACACTGAAGCTTTCTTT. The V call is TRBV18, the J call TRBJ1-1; 8 bases agree with TRBD1. This CDR3 has 14 amino acids. From germline, CDR1 is KGHSH and CDR2 LQKENI. With V trimmed by 6 bases and J by 2 bases, 5 bases remained unmatched.

V is TRBV28 and J is TRBJ2-7, with a tentative D call TRBD2 (5 bases). Germline-derived CDR1 and CDR2 are MDHEN and SYDVKM. This CDR3 is 14 amino acids long. V was trimmed by 7 bases and J by 3 bases, leaving 16 bases between them. In DNA, the CDR3 is TGTGCCAGCACCGAGGGAACAGATAACTACGAGCAGTACTTC. Translated, it gives CASTEGTDNYEQYF.

The chain recombines TRBV30 with TRBJ2-7, with 16 bases that match TRBD2. The CDR3 covers 15 residues. Germline assignment: CDR1 GTSNPN and CDR2 SVGIG (reference sequence). Germline trimming cut 1 base from V and 5 bases from J; bases unmatched to any gene: 2. The chain's CDR3 is CAWSGGLAGGDEQYF. Here the CDR3 DNA reads TGTGCCTGGAGTGGGGGACTAGCGGGAGGGGACGAGCAGTACTTC. The full variable domain, its missing parts supplied by reference TRBV30 and TRBJ2-7, is SQTIHQWPATLVQPVGSPLSLECTVEGTSNPNLYWYRQAAGRGLQLLFYSVGIGQISSEVPQNLSASRPQDRQFILSSKKLLLSDSGFYLCAWSGGLAGGDEQYFGPGTRLTVT.

This rearrangement joins TRBV27 to TRBJ1-4, with D perhaps TRBD1 (5 bases). Deletions cut 4 bases from V and 7 bases from J, with 16 bases between. The germline CDR1 and CDR2 sequences are MNHEY and SMNVEV (reference sequence). CDR3 length equals 15 residues. The CDR3 protein is CASSSWGAGTEKLFF. The CDR3 coding sequence is TGTGCCAGCAGTTCATGGGGCGCGGGGACTGAAAAACTGTTTTTT.

The J gene is TRBJ2-4, the V gene TRBV2, with D perhaps TRBD2 (6 bases). This CDR3 is 13 amino acids long. The germline V and J ends were trimmed by 6 bases and 6 bases, with 12 bases remaining between them. The germline V gene encodes CDR1 SNHLY and CDR2 FYNNEI. For the CDR3, the DNA is TGTGCCAGCAGCCCGACTAGTGTAAACATTCAGTACTTC. Residues: CASSPTSVNIQYF.

This clone was picked up one time. The CDR3 protein is CAWSLGRTSGSIYEQYF. CDR3 DNA sequence: TGTGCCTGGAGTTTGGGGAGGACTAGCGGGAGTATATACGAGCAGTACTTC. V and J are TRBV30 and TRBJ2-7, with 13 nucleotides matching TRBD2. In germline, CDR1 is GTSNPN, CDR2 SVGIG (reference sequence). The CDR3 is made up of 17 amino acids. Unmatched junction bases numbered 11, after V lost 2 bases and J lost 4 bases.

The chain couples TRBV5-8 to TRBJ1-3; D is uncertain. The CDR3 is made up of 15 amino acids. V lost 3 bases and J lost 9, with 19 bases in between. Germline loops: CDR1 SGHTS, CDR2 YDEGEE. The CDR3 here is CASSSEYNRGSTIYF. The CDR3 bases are TGTGCCAGCAGCTCCGAGTATAATCGTGGTAGCACCATATATTTT.

V gene TRBV2 combines with J gene TRBJ2-2, with TRBD2 identical over 11 bases. This CDR3 contains 15 residues. Per the germline V gene, CDR1 is SNHLY and CDR2 is FYNNEI. V was clipped by 6 bases and J by 5 bases; unmatched bases: 5. The CDR3 coding sequence is TGTGCCAGCAGGGCTAGCGGGGGGAGGACCGGGGAGCTGTTTTTT. Protein: CASRASGGRTGELFF.

This clone has a single count. V gene TRBV30 combines with J gene TRBJ1-1; unclear D gene. Germline CDR1 is GTSNPN and CDR2 is SVGIG (reference sequence). V lost 3 bases and J 5 bases, leaving 13 bases between the germline ends. The CDR3 is made up of 13 amino acids. The CDR3, as DNA: TGTGCCTGGAGCTTACTCACGGGAACTGAAGCTTTCTTT. Its protein product is CAWSLLTGTEAFF.

V gene TRBV7-8 combines with J gene TRBJ1-1; D remains ambiguous. Per germline, CDR1 SGHVS and CDR2 FQNEAQ. This CDR3 has 14 amino acids. Between the trimmed V and J ends, which lost 1 base and 4 bases, there was a span of 10 bases. The CDR3 region is CASSLVTGSTEAFF. The CDR3, as DNA: TGTGCCAGCAGCTTAGTGACGGGAAGCACTGAAGCTTTCTTT.

This clone was observed a single time. The chain joins TRBV7-3 to TRBJ1-2; 10 bases map to TRBD1. CDR1 and CDR2 from the germline V gene are SGHTA and FQGTGA. CDR3 length: 15 amino acids. Trimming took 0 bases from V and 2 from J; bases not matched to a gene: 0. DNA of the CDR3: TGTGCCAGCAGCTTAACGGGACAGGGGAACTATGGCTACACCTTC. This gives the protein CASSLTGQGNYGYTF.

The chain combines TRBV28 with TRBJ2-5; 7 nucleotides agree with TRBD2. V trimming: 7 bases; J trimming: 4 bases; junction bases outside the gene matches: 3. CDR3 length equals 12 residues. Germline V gene data show CDR1 as MDHEN and CDR2 as SYDVKM. CDR3 in amino acids: CASTREGETQYF. CDR3 DNA sequence: TGTGCCAGCACTAGGGAGGGAGAGACCCAGTACTTC.

The chain has TRBV25-1 and TRBJ2-4; D possibly corresponds to TRBD2 (6 bases). The V end was cut by 3 bases, the J end by 3 bases, with 12 bases between. Germline CDR1 and CDR2: MGHDK and SYGVNS. This CDR3 is 15 amino acids long. CDR3 coding DNA: TGTGCCAGCAGTGAGTCGGGAGAGCTCAAAAACATTCAGTACTTC. Protein sequence: CASSESGELKNIQYF.

This chain's CDR3 is CASSYEEENYGYTF. In DNA form, the CDR3 reads TGTGCCAGCAGTTACGAAGAGGAGAACTATGGCTACACCTTC. The chain couples TRBV6-6 to TRBJ1-2; no reliable D call. CDR3 size: 14 residues. Germline V CDR1 and CDR2: MNHNY, SVGAGI (reference sequence). The V end lost 2 bases, the J end lost 2 bases, and 9 bases lay between the germline ends.

The chain uses TRBV28 and TRBJ1-1; TRBD1 agrees at 7 bases. CDR1 and CDR2 from the germline V gene are MDHEN and SYDVKM. This CDR3 contains 15 residues. The V and J ends lost 1 base and 4 bases, in that order; junction bases with no gene match: 6. For the CDR3, the DNA is TGTGCCAGCAGTTTATCGAAGGGGGCGGGCACTGAAGCTTTCTTT. Translation gives CASSLSKGAGTEAFF.

The J gene is TRBJ1-4, the V gene TRBV30, with D possibly matching TRBD1 (6 bases). V lost 2 bases and J lost 15, with 13 bases in between. The CDR3 consists of 11 residues. Germline values: CDR1 GTSNPN, CDR2 SVGIG (reference sequence). The CDR3 is CAWSRGQTMFF. DNA for the CDR3: TGTGCCTGGAGTCGTGGACAGACGATGTTTTTT.

This rearrangement joins TRBV15 to TRBJ2-5; unclear D gene. V was clipped by 0 bases and J by 2 bases, with 7 bases between them. This CDR3 has 14 amino acids. Germline V gene data show CDR1 as LNHNV and CDR2 as YYDKDF (reference sequence). The CDR3 is CATSRDTGQETQYF. In nucleotides, the CDR3 is TGTGCCACCAGCAGAGATACCGGTCAAGAGACCCAGTACTTC.